This T cell receptor (beta chain) was sequenced in a study of CD8+ T cells in alopecia areata. CDR1 and CDR2 (germline): SQVTM, ANQGSEA. Trimming took off 4 bases at V and 2 bases at J, with 9 bases between the two ends. The CDR3 loop spans 12 amino acids. RNA extraction was followed by reverse transcription into cDNA, which acted as the sequencing template. Some clones are missing from TCRdb's copy, which holds only in-frame ones; the method was immunoSEQ multiplex PCR. The sample consists of hundreds of thousands of clones, roughly two thirds of them appearing once. With respect to this clone: Other nucleotide sequences in the sample specify the same CDR3.

This sequence joins TRBV29-1 and TRBJ2-7, with D tentatively TRBD1 (5 bases). The sequence was obtained from a human donor with alopecia areata. This sample comprised CD4+ T cells sorted from blood, obtained at week 0. The CDR3: CSVGEGAYEQYF. The CDR3 nucleotides read TGCAGCGTTGGCGAAGGGGCCTACGAGCAGTACTTC.